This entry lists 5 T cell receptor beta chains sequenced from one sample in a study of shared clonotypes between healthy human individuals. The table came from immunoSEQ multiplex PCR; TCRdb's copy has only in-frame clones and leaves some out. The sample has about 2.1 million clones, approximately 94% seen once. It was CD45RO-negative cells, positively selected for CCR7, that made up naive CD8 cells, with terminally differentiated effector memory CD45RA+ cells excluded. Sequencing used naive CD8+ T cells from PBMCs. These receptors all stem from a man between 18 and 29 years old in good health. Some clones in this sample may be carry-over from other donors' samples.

The CDR3 is CASSFVVGEFTDTQYF. The CDR3 DNA reads TGTGCCAGCAGCTTTGTTGTGGGCGAATTCACAGATACGCAGTATTTT. The rearrangement links TRBV5-4 to TRBJ2-3; D not resolved. Germline-derived CDR1 and CDR2 are SGHNT and YYREEE (reference sequence). V lost 2 bases and J lost 2, with 15 bases in between. The CDR3 contains 16 residues.

CDR3 amino acids: CASSYSGGTWDEQFF. DNA for the CDR3: TGTGCCAGCAGTTACTCGGGGGGGACGTGGGATGAGCAGTTCTTC. The rearrangement joins TRBV6-5 to TRBJ2-1; 7 bases are shared with TRBD2. The CDR3 length is 15 residues. Germline V gene sequence: CDR1 MNHEY, CDR2 SVGAGI. After removal of 0 bases from V and 8 bases from J, the junction contained 7 bases not matched to a gene.

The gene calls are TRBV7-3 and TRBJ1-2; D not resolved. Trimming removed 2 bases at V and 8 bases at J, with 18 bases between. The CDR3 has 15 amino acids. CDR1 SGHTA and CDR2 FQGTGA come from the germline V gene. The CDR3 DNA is TGTGCCAGCAGCTTACTCGGACGAGGCCGGAAGGGCTACACCTTC. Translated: CASSLLGRGRKGYTF.

The CDR3 loop is CASSEEPSASYNEQFF. The CDR3 DNA reads as TGCGCCAGCAGCGAAGAACCTAGCGCTTCCTACAATGAGCAGTTCTTC. The chain combines TRBV5-1 with TRBJ2-1, with D possibly being TRBD2 (6 bases). In germline, CDR1 is SGHRS, CDR2 YFSETQ. The CDR3 totals 16 residues. V lost 4 bases and J lost 1, with 15 bases in between.

This chain's CDR3 is CASSMTGGREFF. CDR3 in DNA: TGTGCCAGTAGTATGACTGGGGGGCGAGAGTTCTTC. The chain combines TRBV19 with TRBJ2-1; the D call may be TRBD1 or TRBD2 (6 bases each). Germline-derived CDR1 and CDR2 are LNHDA and SQIVND (reference sequence). This CDR3 is built from 12 residues. Trimming cost V 3 bases and J 14 bases, with 14 bases left between them.